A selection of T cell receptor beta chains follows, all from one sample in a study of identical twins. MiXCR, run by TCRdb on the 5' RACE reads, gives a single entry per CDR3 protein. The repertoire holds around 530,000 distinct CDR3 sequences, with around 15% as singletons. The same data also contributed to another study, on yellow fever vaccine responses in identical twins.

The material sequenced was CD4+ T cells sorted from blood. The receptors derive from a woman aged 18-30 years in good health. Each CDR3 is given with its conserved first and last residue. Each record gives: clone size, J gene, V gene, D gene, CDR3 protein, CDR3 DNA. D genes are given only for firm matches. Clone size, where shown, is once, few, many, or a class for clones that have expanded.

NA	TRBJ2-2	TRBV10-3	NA	CATIPGLNTGELFF	TGTGCCACCATTCCGGGACTCAACACCGGGGAGCTGTTTTTT
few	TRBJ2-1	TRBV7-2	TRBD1	CASSPGQGNLEQFF	TGTGCCAGCAGCCCGGGACAGGGTAATCTTGAGCAGTTCTTC
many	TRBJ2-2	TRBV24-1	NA	CATSHRLLSRGNTGELFF	TGTGCCACCAGTCACCGTCTCCTCTCGCGGGGGAACACCGGGGAGCTGTTTTTT
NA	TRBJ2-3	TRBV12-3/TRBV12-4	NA	CASSLGGRYGDTQYF	TGTGCCAGCAGTTTGGGTGGGAGGTATGGAGATACGCAGTATTTT
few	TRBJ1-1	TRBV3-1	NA	CASSQEGTGPTREAFF	TGTGCCAGCAGCCAAGAAGGTACAGGCCCCACGCGGGAAGCTTTCTTT
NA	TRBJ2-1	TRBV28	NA	CASSQGGIGGSNEQFF	TGTGCCAGCAGCCAAGGGGGAATTGGCGGGAGCAATGAGCAGTTCTTC
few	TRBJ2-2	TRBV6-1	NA	CASSTGHNTGELFF	TGTGCCAGCAGTACGGGACACAACACCGGGGAGCTGTTTTTT
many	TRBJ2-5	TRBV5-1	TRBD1	CASSLGGTNQETQYF	TGCGCCAGCAGCTTAGGGGGCACCAATCAAGAGACCCAGTACTTC
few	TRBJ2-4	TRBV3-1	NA	CASSQEFPSELAKNIQYF	TGTGCCAGCAGCCAAGAATTCCCTTCTGAGCTAGCCAAAAACATTCAGTACTTC
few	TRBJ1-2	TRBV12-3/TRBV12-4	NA	CASRKGVFNYGYTF	TGTGCCAGCAGGAAAGGTGTTTTTAACTATGGCTACACCTTC
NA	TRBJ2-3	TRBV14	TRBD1	CASSQRQGQADTQYF	TGTGCCAGCAGCCAAAGACAGGGGCAGGCGGATACGCAGTATTTT
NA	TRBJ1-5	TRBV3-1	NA	CASSQEIQGPNQPQHF	TGTGCCAGCAGCCAAGAAATACAGGGCCCTAATCAGCCCCAGCATTTT
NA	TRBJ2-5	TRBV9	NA	CASSVGSHPQETQYF	TGTGCCAGCAGCGTAGGCTCGCACCCTCAGGAGACCCAGTACTTC
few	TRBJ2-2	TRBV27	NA	CASQTGTTAGELFF	TGTGCCAGTCAAACCGGGACGACAGCCGGGGAGCTGTTTTTT
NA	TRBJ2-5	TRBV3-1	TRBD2	CASSPRTSGGDQETQYF	TGTGCCAGCAGCCCCAGGACTAGCGGAGGGGACCAAGAGACCCAGTACTTC
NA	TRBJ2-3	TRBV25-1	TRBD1	CASSGGTVPDTQYF	TGTGCCAGCAGTGGAGGGACAGTCCCAGATACGCAGTATTTT
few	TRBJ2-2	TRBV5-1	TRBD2	CASSFRSGLAGGFTGELFF	TGCGCCAGCAGCTTCCGCTCTGGACTAGCGGGAGGGTTTACCGGGGAGCTGTTTTTT
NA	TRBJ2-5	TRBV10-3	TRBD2	CAISVGGSSQETQYF	TGTGCCATCAGTGTTGGCGGGAGCAGCCAGGAGACCCAGTACTTC
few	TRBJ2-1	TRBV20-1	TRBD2	CSAKTSGSRNEQFF	TGCAGTGCAAAAACTAGCGGGAGTCGCAATGAGCAGTTCTTC
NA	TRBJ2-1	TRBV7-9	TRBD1	CASRPGQGYLGNEQFF	TGTGCCAGCAGACCTGGACAGGGGTACCTAGGAAATGAGCAGTTCTTC
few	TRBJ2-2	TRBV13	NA	CASSSAGRGELFF	TGTGCCAGCAGCTCAGCGGGTCGCGGGGAGCTGTTTTTT
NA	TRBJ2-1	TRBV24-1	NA	CATSDLKWRDHQFF	TGTGCCACCAGTGATTTGAAGTGGAGAGACCACCAGTTCTTC
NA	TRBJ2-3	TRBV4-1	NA	CASSQVLSAGTDTQYF	TGCGCCAGCAGCCAAGTTCTCAGCGCGGGCACAGATACGCAGTATTTT
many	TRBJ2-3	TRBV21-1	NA	CASSSQVWESGVDTQYF	TGTGCCAGCAGCTCCCAGGTCTGGGAGTCAGGGGTGGATACGCAGTATTTT
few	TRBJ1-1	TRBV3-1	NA	CASSQVTVNTEAFF	TGTGCCAGCAGCCAAGTTACAGTGAACACTGAAGCTTTCTTT
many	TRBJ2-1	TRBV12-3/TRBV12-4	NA	CASRPLGYNEQFF	TGTGCCAGCAGACCCCTAGGTTACAATGAGCAGTTCTTC
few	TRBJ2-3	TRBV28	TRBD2	CAGCTSGSDTQYF	TGTGCCGGATGCACTAGCGGCTCAGATACGCAGTATTTT
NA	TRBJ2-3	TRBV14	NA	CASSQERGFWADTQYF	TGTGCCAGCAGCCAAGAGCGGGGCTTTTGGGCAGATACGCAGTATTTT
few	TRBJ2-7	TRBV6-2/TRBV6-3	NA	CASSRQGRKGQKSYEQYF	TGTGCCAGCAGTCGGCAGGGTCGAAAGGGACAAAAGTCCTACGAGCAGTACTTC
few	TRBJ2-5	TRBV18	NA	CASSPKRIQETQYF	TGTGCCAGCTCACCAAAGCGGATCCAAGAGACCCAGTACTTC
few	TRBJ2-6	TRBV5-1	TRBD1	CASSRSRDRGNVLTF	TGCGCCAGCAGCCGCTCTCGGGACAGGGGAAACGTCCTGACTTTC
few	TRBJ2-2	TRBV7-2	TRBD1	CASSLWQGASGELFF	TGTGCCAGCAGCTTGTGGCAGGGGGCGTCCGGAGAGCTGTTTTTT
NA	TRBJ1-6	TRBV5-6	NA	CASSLGGHGNSPLHF	TGTGCCAGCAGCTTGGGTGGACACGGGAATTCACCCCTCCACTTT
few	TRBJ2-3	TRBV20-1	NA	CSARDGLRTDTQYF	TGCAGTGCTAGAGATGGGTTGCGTACAGATACGCAGTATTTT
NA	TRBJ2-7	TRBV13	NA	CASSFRQGRNEQYF	TGTGCCAGCAGCTTTCGCCAGGGAAGGAACGAGCAGTACTTC
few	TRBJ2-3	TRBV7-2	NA	CASSFYGGESTDTQYF	TGTGCCAGCAGCTTTTATGGCGGGGAGAGCACAGATACGCAGTATTTT
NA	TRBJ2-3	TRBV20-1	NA	CSALNPDGASDTQYF	TGCAGTGCTCTTAACCCAGATGGGGCCTCAGATACGCAGTATTTT
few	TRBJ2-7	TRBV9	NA	CASSVGLSGGQYEQYF	TGTGCCAGCAGCGTAGGTCTTAGCGGAGGCCAATACGAGCAGTACTTC
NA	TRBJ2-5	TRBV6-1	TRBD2	CASSHPSIAGVETQYF	TGTGCCAGCAGCCACCCGTCGATAGCGGGAGTGGAGACCCAGTACTTC
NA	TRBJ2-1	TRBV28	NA	CASSPPSTLYNEQFF	TGTGCCAGCAGTCCACCCTCGACCCTCTACAATGAGCAGTTCTTC
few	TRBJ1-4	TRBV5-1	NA	CASSLNPTDNEKLFF	TGCGCCAGCAGCTTGAACCCGACAGACAATGAAAAACTGTTTTTT
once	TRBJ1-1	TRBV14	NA	CASSQDTVNTEAFF	TGTGCCAGCAGCCAAGATACAGTGAACACTGAAGCTTTCTTT
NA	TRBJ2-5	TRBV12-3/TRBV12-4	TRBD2	CASSYRTSGAETQYF	TGTGCCAGCAGCTACCGGACTAGCGGGGCAGAGACCCAGTACTTC
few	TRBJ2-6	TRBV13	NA	CASSLLGSSSGANVLTF	TGTGCCAGCAGCTTACTGGGCTCTAGCTCTGGGGCCAACGTCCTGACTTTC